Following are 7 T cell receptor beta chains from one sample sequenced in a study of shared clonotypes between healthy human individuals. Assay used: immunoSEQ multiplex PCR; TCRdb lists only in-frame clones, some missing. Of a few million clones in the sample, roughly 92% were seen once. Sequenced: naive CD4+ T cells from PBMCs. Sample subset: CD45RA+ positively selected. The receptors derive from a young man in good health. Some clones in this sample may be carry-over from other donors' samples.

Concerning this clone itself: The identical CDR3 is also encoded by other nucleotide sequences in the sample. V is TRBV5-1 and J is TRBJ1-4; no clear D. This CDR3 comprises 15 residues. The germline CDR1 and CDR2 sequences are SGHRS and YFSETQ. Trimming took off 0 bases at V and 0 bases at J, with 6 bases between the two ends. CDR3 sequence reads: CASSLDGATNEKLFF. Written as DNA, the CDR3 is TGCGCCAGCAGCTTGGATGGAGCAACTAATGAAAAACTGTTTTTT.

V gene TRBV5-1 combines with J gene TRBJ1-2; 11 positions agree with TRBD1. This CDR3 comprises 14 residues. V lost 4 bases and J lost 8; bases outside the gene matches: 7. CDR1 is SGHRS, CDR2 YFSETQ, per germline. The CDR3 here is CASSQDRGPWGYTF. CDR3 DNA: TGCGCCAGCAGCCAGGACAGGGGGCCTTGGGGCTACACCTTC.

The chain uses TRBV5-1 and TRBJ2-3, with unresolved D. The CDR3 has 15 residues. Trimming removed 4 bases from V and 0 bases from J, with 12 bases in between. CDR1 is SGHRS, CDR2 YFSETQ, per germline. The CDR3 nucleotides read TGCGCCAGCAGCCTACTCTATGGGAGCACAGATACGCAGTATTTT. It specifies CASSLLYGSTDTQYF. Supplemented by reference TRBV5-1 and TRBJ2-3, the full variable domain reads KAGVTQTPRYLIKTRGQQVTLSCSPISGHRSVSWYQQTPGQGLQFLFEYFSETQRNKGNFPGRFSGRQFSNSRSEMNVSTLELGDSALYLCASSLLYGSTDTQYFGPGTRLTVL.

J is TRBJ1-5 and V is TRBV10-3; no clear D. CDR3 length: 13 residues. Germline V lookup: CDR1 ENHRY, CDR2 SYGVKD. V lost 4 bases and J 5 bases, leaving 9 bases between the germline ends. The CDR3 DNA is TGTGCCATCAGTGGCTCGTGGCATCAGCCCCAGCATTTT. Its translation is CAISGSWHQPQHF.

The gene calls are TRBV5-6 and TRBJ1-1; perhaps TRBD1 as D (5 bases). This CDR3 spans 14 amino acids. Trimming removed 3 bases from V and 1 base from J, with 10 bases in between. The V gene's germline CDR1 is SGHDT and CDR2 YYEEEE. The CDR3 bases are TGTGCCAGCAGCTCTCTGGGGGGGAACACTGAAGCTTTCTTT. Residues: CASSSLGGNTEAFF.

The CDR3 is CASSPGGQSYYGYTF. For the CDR3, the DNA is TGTGCCAGCTCACCAGGTGGACAGTCTTACTATGGCTACACCTTC. The V and J genes are TRBV18 and TRBJ1-2; possibly TRBD1 for D (6 bases). V lost 2 bases and J lost 3, with 13 bases in between. Germline-derived CDR1 and CDR2 are KGHSH and LQKENI. CDR3 length equals 15 residues.

The CDR3 sequence is CASSPRITGPQHF. The CDR3 coding sequence is TGTGCCAGCAGCCCACGAATCACGGGGCCCCAGCATTTT. This chain connects TRBV9 to TRBJ1-5; no reliable D call. Deletions cut 4 bases from V and 9 bases from J, with 14 bases between. The CDR3 spans 13 residues. CDR1 SGDLS and CDR2 YYNGEE come from the germline V gene.